This TCR beta chain was obtained from a study of blood T cell repertoires in COVID-19. Between the trimmed V and J ends, which lost 1 base and 2 bases, there was a span of 9 bases. This CDR3 comprises 15 residues. From germline, CDR1 is SGDLS and CDR2 YYNGEE. Here immunoSEQ multiplex PCR was the method, and the copy in TCRdb shows in-frame clones only, minus some. The sample records fewer than 350,000 clones, about 90% being singletons. The chain carries TRBV9 and TRBJ2-2; weak D call: TRBD2 (6 bases). The clonotype originates from a woman between 45 and 65 years old who had recovered from COVID-19. The specimen was peripheral blood. CDR3 sequence: CASSVLAGNTGELFF. In DNA, the CDR3 is TGTGCCAGCAGCGTATTGGCGGGAAACACCGGGGAGCTGTTTTTT.